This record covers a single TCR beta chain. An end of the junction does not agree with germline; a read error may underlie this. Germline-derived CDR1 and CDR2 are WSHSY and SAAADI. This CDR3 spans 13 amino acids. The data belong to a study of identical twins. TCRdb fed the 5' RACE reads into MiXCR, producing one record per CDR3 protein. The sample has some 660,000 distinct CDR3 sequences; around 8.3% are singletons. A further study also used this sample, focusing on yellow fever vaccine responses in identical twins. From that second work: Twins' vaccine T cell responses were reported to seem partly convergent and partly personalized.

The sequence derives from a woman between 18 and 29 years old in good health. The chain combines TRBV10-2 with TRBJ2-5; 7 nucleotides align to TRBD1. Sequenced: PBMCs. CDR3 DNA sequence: TGCGCCAGCAGGACCGCCGGACAGGCCCCCATAACTTTC. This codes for CASRTAGQAPITF.